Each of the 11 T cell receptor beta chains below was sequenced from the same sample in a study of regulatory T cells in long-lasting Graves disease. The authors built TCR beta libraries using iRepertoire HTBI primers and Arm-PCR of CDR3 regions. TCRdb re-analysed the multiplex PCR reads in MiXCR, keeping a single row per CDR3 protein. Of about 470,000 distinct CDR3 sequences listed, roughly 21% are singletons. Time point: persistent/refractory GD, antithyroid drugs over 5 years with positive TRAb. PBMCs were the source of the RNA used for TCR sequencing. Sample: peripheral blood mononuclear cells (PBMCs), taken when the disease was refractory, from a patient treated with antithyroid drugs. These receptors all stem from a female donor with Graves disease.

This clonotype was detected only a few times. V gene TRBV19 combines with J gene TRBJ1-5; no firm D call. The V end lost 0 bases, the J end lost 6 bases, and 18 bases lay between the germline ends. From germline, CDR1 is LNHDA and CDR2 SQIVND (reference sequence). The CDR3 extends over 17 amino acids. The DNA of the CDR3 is TGTGCCAGTAGTATAGATTCGGCGGACGGAGGAAGTCAGCCCCAGCATTTT. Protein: CASSIDSADGGSQPQHF.

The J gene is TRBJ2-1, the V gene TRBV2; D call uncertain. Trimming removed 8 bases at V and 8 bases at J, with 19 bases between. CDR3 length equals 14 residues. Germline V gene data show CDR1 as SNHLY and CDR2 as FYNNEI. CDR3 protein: CASRVIGVGDEQFF. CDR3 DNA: TGTGCCAGCCGTGTCATCGGAGTAGGCGATGAGCAGTTCTTC.

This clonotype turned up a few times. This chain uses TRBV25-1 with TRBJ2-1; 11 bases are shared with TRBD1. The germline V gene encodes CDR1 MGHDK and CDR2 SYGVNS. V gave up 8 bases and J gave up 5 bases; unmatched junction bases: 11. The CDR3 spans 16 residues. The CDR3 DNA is TGTGCCAGCGGAGTCCCCGGGACAGGGGGTAACAATGAGCAGTTCTTC. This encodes CASGVPGTGGNNEQFF.

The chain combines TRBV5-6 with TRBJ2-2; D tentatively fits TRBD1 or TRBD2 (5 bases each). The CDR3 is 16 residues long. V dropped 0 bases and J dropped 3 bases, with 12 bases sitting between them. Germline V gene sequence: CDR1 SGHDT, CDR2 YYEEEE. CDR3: CASSLGGTDYTGELFF. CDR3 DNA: TGTGCCAGCAGCTTGGGAGGGACGGATTACACCGGGGAGCTGTTTTTT.

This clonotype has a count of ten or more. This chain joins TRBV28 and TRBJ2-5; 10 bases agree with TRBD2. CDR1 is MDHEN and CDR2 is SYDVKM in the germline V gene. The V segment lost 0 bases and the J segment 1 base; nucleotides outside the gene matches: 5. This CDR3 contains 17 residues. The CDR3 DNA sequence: TGTGCCAGCAGTTTATGGGTAGCGGGGGGCCCCCAAGAGACCCAGTACTTC. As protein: CASSLWVAGGPQETQYF.

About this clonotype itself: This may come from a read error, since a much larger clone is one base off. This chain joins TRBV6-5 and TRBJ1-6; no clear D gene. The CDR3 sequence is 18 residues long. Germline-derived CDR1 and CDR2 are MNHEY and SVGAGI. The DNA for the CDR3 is TGTGTCAGCAGTTACCGGGTTGAGACCAGCTCCTATAATTCACCCCTCCACTTT. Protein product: CVSSYRVETSSYNSPLHF.

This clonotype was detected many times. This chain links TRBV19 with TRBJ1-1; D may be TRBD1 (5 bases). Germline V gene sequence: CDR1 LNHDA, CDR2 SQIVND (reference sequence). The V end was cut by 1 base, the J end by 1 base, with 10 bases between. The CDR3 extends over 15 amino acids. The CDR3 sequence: CASSIAGTENTEAFF. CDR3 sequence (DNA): TGTGCCAGTAGTATAGCCGGGACGGAGAACACTGAAGCTTTCTTT.

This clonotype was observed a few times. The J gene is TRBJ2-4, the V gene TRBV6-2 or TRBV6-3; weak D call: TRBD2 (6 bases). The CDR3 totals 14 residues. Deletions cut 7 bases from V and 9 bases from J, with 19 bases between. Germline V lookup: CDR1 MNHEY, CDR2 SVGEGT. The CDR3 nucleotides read TGTGCCAGCACCCACGCCGGGACTTTGCGCATTCAGTACTTC. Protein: CASTHAGTLRIQYF.

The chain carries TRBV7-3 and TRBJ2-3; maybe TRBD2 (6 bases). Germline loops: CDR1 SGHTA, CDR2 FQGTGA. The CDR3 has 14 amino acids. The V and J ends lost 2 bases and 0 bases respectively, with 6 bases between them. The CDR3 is CASSLAGSTDTQYF. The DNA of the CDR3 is TGTGCCAGCAGCTTAGCGGGGAGCACAGATACGCAGTATTTT.

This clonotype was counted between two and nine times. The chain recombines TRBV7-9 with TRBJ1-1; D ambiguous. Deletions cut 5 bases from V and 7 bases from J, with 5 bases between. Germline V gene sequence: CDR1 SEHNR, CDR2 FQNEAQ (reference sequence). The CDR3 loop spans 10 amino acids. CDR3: CASSPGEAFF. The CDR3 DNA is TGTGCCAGCAGCCCGGGTGAAGCTTTCTTT.

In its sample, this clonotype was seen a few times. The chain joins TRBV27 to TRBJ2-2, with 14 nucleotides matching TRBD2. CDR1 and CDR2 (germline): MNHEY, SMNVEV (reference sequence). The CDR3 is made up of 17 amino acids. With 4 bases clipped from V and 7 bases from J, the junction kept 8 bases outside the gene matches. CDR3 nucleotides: TGTGCCAGCAGTTCCTTGACTAGCGGGAGGGCCAACGGGGAGCTGTTTTTT. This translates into CASSSLTSGRANGELFF.